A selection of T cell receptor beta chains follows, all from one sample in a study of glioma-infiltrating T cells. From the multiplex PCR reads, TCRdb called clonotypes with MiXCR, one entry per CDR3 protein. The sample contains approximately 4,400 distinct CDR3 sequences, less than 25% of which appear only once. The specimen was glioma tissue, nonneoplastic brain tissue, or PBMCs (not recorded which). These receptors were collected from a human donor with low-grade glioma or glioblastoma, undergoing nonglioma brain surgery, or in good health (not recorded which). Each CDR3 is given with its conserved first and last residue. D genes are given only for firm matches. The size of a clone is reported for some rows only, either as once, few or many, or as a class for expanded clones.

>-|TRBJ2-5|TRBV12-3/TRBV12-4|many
CASSLGRQETQYF
TGTGCCAGCAGTTTGGGCCGTCAAGAGACCCAGTACTTC
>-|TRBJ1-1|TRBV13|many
CASSPGQNTEAFF
TGTGCCAGCAGCCCTGGACAGAACACTGAAGCTTTCTTT
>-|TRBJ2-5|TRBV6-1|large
CASSEVQQETQYF
TGTGCCAGCAGTGAGGTACAGCAAGAGACCCAGTACTTC
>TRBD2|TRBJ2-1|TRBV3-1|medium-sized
CASSETSGGYNEQFF
TGTGCCAGCAGCGAAACTAGCGGGGGTTACAATGAGCAGTTCTTC
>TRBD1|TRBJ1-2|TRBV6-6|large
CASSYGQAPYGYTF
TGTGCCAGCAGTTACGGACAGGCCCCCTATGGCTACACCTTC
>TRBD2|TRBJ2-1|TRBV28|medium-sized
CASSQLAGFHNEQFF
TGTGCCAGCAGTCAACTAGCGGGGTTCCACAATGAGCAGTTCTTC
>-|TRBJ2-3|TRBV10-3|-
CAIMGGASGTDTQYF
TGTGCCATCATGGGGGGGGCTTCGGGCACAGATACGCAGTATTTT
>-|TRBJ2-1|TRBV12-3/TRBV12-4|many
CASSFGLSSYNEQFF
TGTGCCAGCAGTTTTGGGCTCAGCTCCTACAATGAGCAGTTCTTC
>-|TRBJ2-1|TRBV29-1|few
CSVNSGTVGEQFF
TGCAGCGTTAACTCGGGGACGGTCGGTGAGCAGTTCTTC
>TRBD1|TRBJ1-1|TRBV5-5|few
CASSGQGAGTEAFF
TGTGCCAGCAGCGGACAGGGGGCAGGCACTGAAGCTTTCTTT
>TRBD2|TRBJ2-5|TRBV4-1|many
CASSQALAGGAETQYF
TGCGCCAGCAGCCAAGCTCTAGCGGGGGGCGCAGAGACCCAGTACTTC
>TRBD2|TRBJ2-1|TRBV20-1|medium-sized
CSARPGGLAGTPNEQFF
TGCAGTGCTAGGCCGGGCGGACTAGCGGGGACCCCCAATGAGCAGTTCTTC
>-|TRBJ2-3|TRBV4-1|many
CASSQLLIDTDTQYF
TGCGCCAGCAGCCAACTACTGATCGACACAGATACGCAGTATTTT